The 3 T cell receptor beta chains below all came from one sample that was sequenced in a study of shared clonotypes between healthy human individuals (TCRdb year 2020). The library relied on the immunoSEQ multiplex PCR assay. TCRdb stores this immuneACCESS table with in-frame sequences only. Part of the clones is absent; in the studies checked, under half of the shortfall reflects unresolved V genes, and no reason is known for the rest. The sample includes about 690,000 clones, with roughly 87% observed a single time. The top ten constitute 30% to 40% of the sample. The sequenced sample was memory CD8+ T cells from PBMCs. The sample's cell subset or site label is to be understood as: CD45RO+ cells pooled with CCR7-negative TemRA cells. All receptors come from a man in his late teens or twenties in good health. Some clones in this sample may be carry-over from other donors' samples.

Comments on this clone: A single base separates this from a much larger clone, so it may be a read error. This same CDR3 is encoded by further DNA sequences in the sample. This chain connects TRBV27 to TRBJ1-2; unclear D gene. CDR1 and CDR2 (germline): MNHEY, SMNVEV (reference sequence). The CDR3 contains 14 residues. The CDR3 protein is CASSPLGQVYGYTF. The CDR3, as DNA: TGCGCCAGCAGTCCCCTGGGTCAGGTATATGGCTACACCTTC.

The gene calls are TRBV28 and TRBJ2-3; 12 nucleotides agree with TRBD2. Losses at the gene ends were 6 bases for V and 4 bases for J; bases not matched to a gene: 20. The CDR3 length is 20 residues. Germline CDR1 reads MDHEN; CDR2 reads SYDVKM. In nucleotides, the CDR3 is TGTGCCAGCAGCCAAACACCGGGACAGACGAGACTAGCGGGAGCAGATACGCAGTATTTT. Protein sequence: CASSQTPGQTRLAGADTQYF. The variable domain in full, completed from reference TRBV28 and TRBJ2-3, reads DVKVTQSSRYLVKRTGEKVFLECVQDMDHENMFWYRQDPGLGLRLIYFSYDVKMKEKGDIPEGYSVSREKKERFSLILESASTNQTSMYLCASSQTPGQTRLAGADTQYFGPGTRLTVL.

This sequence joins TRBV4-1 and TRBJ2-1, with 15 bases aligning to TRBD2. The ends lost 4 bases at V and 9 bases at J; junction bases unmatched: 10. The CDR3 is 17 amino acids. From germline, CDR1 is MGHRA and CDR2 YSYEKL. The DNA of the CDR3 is TGCGCCAGCAGCCTTATCCCGGGACTAGCGGGAGGAGGTGAGCAGTTCTTC. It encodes CASSLIPGLAGGGEQFF.